Below, one T cell receptor (beta chain) is given with its context. The antigen remains unidentified. The data derive from a study of T cell responses to AZD1222 COVID-19 vaccine. Findings and caveats of the study: Repertoires were collected only later (after the peak T cell response had occurred). Elevations in Spike-specific TCR breadth and depth followed administration of two AZD1222 doses. At 160-218 and 743-854, vaccine-associated CD4 TCRs were dominant, and they spanned spike.

The length of the CDR3 is 23 residues. V was trimmed by 0 bases and J by 4 bases, leaving 32 bases between them. The V gene's germline CDR1 is SGDLS and CDR2 YYNGEE. Here immunoSEQ multiplex PCR was the method, and the copy in TCRdb shows in-frame clones only, minus some. The data contain 130,000 or so clones, 86% of them seen just once; the ten biggest clones take up 12%. This TCR came from an adult in good health. J is TRBJ1-6 and V is TRBV9; D not resolved. Source: peripheral blood, taken on day 0 of AZD1222 vaccination. In nucleotides, the CDR3 is TGTGCCAGCAGCGTAGCCCGGGAGTGGTTGAACAGACCTATTAGTATTTATAATTCACCCCTCCACTTT. Its protein product is CASSVAREWLNRPISIYNSPLHF.